This TCR beta chain was captured by sequencing in a study of cytomegalovirus exposure and HLA in healthy donors. Worth noting for this clone: Its antigen is unknown.

Study outcomes and limitations: There were some V segments, including TRBV6-2 and TRBV6-3, excluded as indistinguishable.

The PCR ran on 60 Vbeta and 13 Jbeta primers. The assay was immunoSEQ multiplex PCR, and TCRdb's table has in-frame clones only and misses some. The table includes 130,000 to 150,000 clones, 65% to 85% detected once. Trimming cost V 1 base and J 4 bases, with 17 bases left between them. In germline, CDR1 is SGHNT, CDR2 YYREEE (reference sequence). This CDR3 comprises 16 residues. Sequenced material: PBMCs. This clonotype originated in a woman aged 40 to 55 in good health and CMV-seropositive. V gene TRBV5-4 combines with J gene TRBJ1-2; a weak D match, TRBD1 (5 bases). DNA of the CDR3: TGTGCCAGCAGCTTGAATTCCGGCCAGGACATCTATGGCTACACCTTC. Encoded protein: CASSLNSGQDIYGYTF.